This entry is about one TCR beta chain. As originally analysed: Reference gene primer amplification gave estimated nucleated cell counts. Produced via immunoSEQ multiplex PCR; TCRdb's table is partial and in-frame only. V, J and clone size are taken as reported in that table, and D and trimming were inferred from the DNA itself. The data show 60,000 to 70,000 clones, with roughly 77% seen just once and 15% to 18% held by the top ten. The sample originates from a study of blood T cell repertoires in COVID-19. Study as a whole: The cDNA or gDNA used as material had been derived from T cells, B-cell-depleted T cells, or PBMCs.

CDR1 is ENHRY, CDR2 SYGVKD, per germline. This CDR3 has 17 residues. J lost 4 bases, V lost 6 bases, and 11 bases had no gene match. The source material was peripheral blood. The TCR comes from an elderly man with acute or convalescent COVID-19. The chain is built from TRBV10-3 and TRBJ2-5; 13 bases fit TRBD2. The DNA of the CDR3 is TGTGCCATCAGCACCGGGACTAGCGGGACTGTAACAGAGACCCAGTACTTC. Amino acid sequence: CAISTGTSGTVTETQYF.